Shown below are 5 T cell receptor beta chains from a single sample sequenced in a study of blood T cells in healthy people across ages. Next came a second PCR, run for about 6 to 12 cycles, which used a sample-barcoded 5' primer along with a J-beta primer mix. One entry per CDR3 protein results from TCRdb running MiXCR on the 5' RACE reads. This table has 700,000 to 900,000 distinct CDR3 sequences, approximately 55% appearing once. Material: blood. Receptor source: an elderly man in good health.

This chain connects TRBV27 to TRBJ2-5; D perhaps matches TRBD1 (6 bases). CDR1 and CDR2 (germline): MNHEY, SMNVEV (reference sequence). The CDR3 length is 14 residues. V was cut by 2 bases and J by 9 bases, with 16 bases left in between. CDR3 protein: CASSLNGQLLAQYF. CDR3 nucleotide sequence: TGTGCCAGCAGTTTAAACGGACAGCTGTTGGCCCAGTACTTC.

CDR3 sequence (DNA): TGCAGTGCTAGAGCCATGACAGACTCCTACAATGAGCAGTACTTC. Its protein is CSARAMTDSYNEQYF. The chain uses TRBV20-1 and TRBJ2-1; tentative D call: TRBD1 (5 bases). Near its end, the DNA agrees better with TRBJ2-7, so the J call may be wrong. Germline V CDR1 and CDR2: DFQATT, SNEGSKA (reference sequence). The CDR3 totals 15 residues.

The chain carries TRBV11-2 and TRBJ2-3; D is perhaps TRBD2 (6 bases). From germline, CDR1 is SGHAT and CDR2 FQNNGV. The CDR3 extends over 13 amino acids. With 1 base removed from V and 14 bases from J, the gap between germline ends came to 16 bases. CDR3 coding DNA: TGTGCCAGCAGCTTAGCTGGGACTCTGGCCGCGTATTTT. Residues: CASSLAGTLAAYF.

This clonotype was counted only a few times. V usage is TRBV29-1 and J usage is TRBJ2-5; tentative D call: TRBD1 (6 bases). Matching the DNA end better, TRBJ2-7 makes the J call doubtful. CDR1 is SQVTM, CDR2 ANQGSEA, per germline. The CDR3 totals 14 residues. As DNA, the CDR3 is TGCAGCGTTGAGTTGGGGGCAGGCGGTTACGAGCAGTACTTC. Translating it yields CSVELGAGGYEQYF.

This clonotype was counted a few times. The chain uses TRBV20-1 and TRBJ2-5; TRBD2 aligns across 7 bases. V lost 1 base and J lost 12; bases outside the gene matches: 11. The CDR3 is made up of 13 amino acids. CDR1 is DFQATT and CDR2 is SNEGSKA in the germline V gene (reference sequence). The CDR3 DNA sequence: TGCAGTGCTAGAGCTACCCCGGGGGGTAGTAAGTACTTC. This encodes CSARATPGGSKYF.